The 29 T cell receptor beta chains listed next were all sequenced from one sample in a study of shared clonotypes between healthy human individuals. Data came from immunoSEQ multiplex PCR; TCRdb stores just in-frame clones and leaves some out. The repertoire holds some 1,400,000 clones, more than 95% seen once, with 1.2% in the top ten. Input material: naive CD4+ T cells sorted from blood. Subset specified: CD45RA+ positively selected. These TCRs come from a young man in good health.

Worth noting for this clone: This sample also contains other DNA sequences that code for the same CDR3. The genes are TRBV29-1 and TRBJ2-7; TRBD2 agrees at 7 bases. The CDR3 covers 11 residues. V lost 4 bases and J lost 4; bases outside the gene matches: 1. CDR1 is SQVTM and CDR2 is ANQGSEA in the germline V gene. CDR3 nucleotides: TGCAGCGTTGGACTAGCTTACGAGCAGTACTTC. As protein: CSVGLAYEQYF.

The V and J genes are TRBV29-1 and TRBJ2-7, with TRBD2 matching over 7 bases. This CDR3 spans 11 amino acids. Germline CDR1 and CDR2: SQVTM and ANQGSEA. Unmatched junction bases numbered 6, after V lost 7 bases and J lost 6 bases. CDR3 bases: TGCAGCGCCCGACTAGCTGGCGAGCAGTACTTC. Its translation: CSARLAGEQYF.

V and J are TRBV7-2 and TRBJ1-2; 7 nucleotides align to TRBD1. V lost 3 bases and J lost 4; bases outside the gene matches: 5. Germline V lookup: CDR1 SGHTA, CDR2 FQGNSA. The CDR3 contains 14 residues. The CDR3 reads CASSLRTGPYGYTF. Here the CDR3 DNA reads TGTGCCAGCAGCTTGCGGACAGGACCCTATGGCTACACCTTC. Using reference TRBV7-2 and TRBJ1-2 for the parts outside the CDR3, the full variable domain is GAGVSQSPSNKVTEKGKDVELRCDPISGHTALYWYRQSLGQGLEFLIYFQGNSAPDKSGLPSDRFSAERTGGSVSTLTIQRTQQEDSAVYLCASSLRTGPYGYTFGSGTRLTVV.

The J gene is TRBJ2-4, the V gene TRBV10-2; TRBD2 aligns across 7 bases. J gave up 9 bases and V 4 bases, and 6 bases lay outside the gene matches. This CDR3 has 13 residues. Looked up from germline, CDR1 is WSHSY and CDR2 is SAAADI. CDR3 residues: CASSVGGSGIQYF. The CDR3 DNA reads TGCGCCAGCAGTGTGGGGGGGTCGGGCATTCAGTACTTC.

This chain connects TRBV2 to TRBJ1-1; 7 bases map to TRBD1. V lost 9 bases to trimming and J lost 6 bases; unmatched junction nucleotides: 10. CDR3 size: 13 residues. Germline CDR1 is SNHLY and CDR2 is FYNNEI. As DNA, the CDR3 is TGTGCCAGTACAACAGGGGTAGACGCTGAAGCTTTCTTT. The encoded protein is CASTTGVDAEAFF.

This chain joins TRBV7-2 and TRBJ1-5; 8 nucleotides align to TRBD1. The CDR3 is made up of 16 amino acids. V lost 2 bases and J lost 7; bases outside the gene matches: 10. From germline, CDR1 is SGHTA and CDR2 FQGNSA. CDR3 in DNA: TGTGCCAGCAGCTTATCGGGAGGGGGACAGGCCCAGCCCCAGCATTTT. Its protein product is CASSLSGGGQAQPQHF.

The chain combines TRBV10-3 with TRBJ1-2, with TRBD1 identical over 9 bases. V was pared by 2 bases and J by 5 bases, with 9 bases of the junction left unmatched. Germline V CDR1 and CDR2: ENHRY, SYGVKD. This CDR3 is built from 16 residues. This chain's CDR3 is CAISEPDEGTGYGYTF. DNA for the CDR3: TGTGCCATCAGTGAGCCGGATGAGGGGACAGGGTATGGCTACACCTTC.

The chain joins TRBV18 to TRBJ2-1, with TRBD2 identical over 11 bases. This CDR3 region has 16 residues. Trimming took 4 bases from V and 6 from J; bases not matched to a gene: 8. In germline, CDR1 is KGHSH, CDR2 LQKENI. As DNA, the CDR3 is TGTGCCAGCTCACAGACACTAGCGGGAGTTGGCAATGAGCAGTTCTTC. Translated: CASSQTLAGVGNEQFF.

This clone appeared a single time. The J gene is TRBJ2-1, the V gene TRBV18; TRBD1 matches 8 bases. The CDR3 contains 15 residues. The junction had 8 bases not matched to a gene; V was cut back by 3 bases and J by 7 bases. The germline gives CDR1 KGHSH, CDR2 LQKENI. CDR3: CASSPRTGYLNEQFF. The CDR3 nucleotides are TGTGCCAGCTCACCCCGGACAGGGTATTTGAATGAGCAGTTCTTC.

The chain is built from TRBV7-6 and TRBJ2-1; D assignment may be TRBD1 or TRBD2 (5 bases each). The CDR3 has 16 residues. CDR1 is SGHVS, CDR2 FNYEAQ, per germline. The ends were cut back, 2 bases at V and 2 bases at J, with 13 bases in the middle. Here the CDR3 DNA reads TGTGCCAGCAGCTTAAAGGACGGGACCACCTACAATGAGCAGTTCTTC. Protein sequence: CASSLKDGTTYNEQFF.

The chain joins TRBV7-9 to TRBJ1-4; a possible D gene is TRBD1 (5 bases). V gave up 5 bases and J gave up 6 bases, with 22 bases separating them. The germline CDR1 and CDR2 sequences are SEHNR and FQNEAQ (reference sequence). This CDR3 has 17 residues. The CDR3 DNA follows: TGTGCCAGCAGCGCAACGCTACAGGCCGAAGGGGATGAAAAACTGTTTTTT. Amino acids: CASSATLQAEGDEKLFF.

The V call is TRBV2, the J call TRBJ2-7, with TRBD2 matching 13 bases. The CDR3 spans 15 residues. The J segment lost 2 bases and the V segment lost 6 bases, leaving 4 bases of the junction unmatched. CDR1 is SNHLY and CDR2 is FYNNEI in the germline V gene. The CDR3 DNA follows: TGTGCCAGCAGCGCGGGACTAGCGGGGCCCTACGAGCAGTACTTC. This encodes CASSAGLAGPYEQYF.

This chain joins TRBV27 and TRBJ1-2; the D gene is possibly TRBD1 (6 bases). The CDR3 spans 13 residues. Germline CDR1 MNHEY, CDR2 SMNVEV (reference sequence). V dropped 8 bases and J dropped 8 bases, with 18 bases sitting between them. CDR3 in amino acids: CASRWGHLAGYTF. In DNA form, the CDR3 reads TGTGCCAGCCGTTGGGGACACCTAGCAGGCTACACCTTC.

The chain employs TRBV6-1 and TRBJ2-5, with a possible D match to TRBD1 (5 bases). The germline V and J ends were trimmed by 2 bases and 1 base, with 11 bases remaining between them. The germline gives CDR1 MNHNS, CDR2 SASEGT. This CDR3 is built from 15 residues. The CDR3 here is CASSERAGRQETQYF. The CDR3 DNA sequence: TGTGCCAGCAGTGAAAGGGCAGGGCGCCAAGAGACCCAGTACTTC.

In its sample, this clone was seen once. The CDR3, as DNA: TGTGCCAGCAGCTTGCACAGGGTTCAGGTCGAGCAGTACTTC. Translated: CASSLHRVQVEQYF. V usage is TRBV7-9 and J usage is TRBJ2-7; possible D gene TRBD1, 6 bases. There are 14 residues in the CDR3. V dropped 3 bases and J dropped 6 bases, with 15 bases sitting between them. Germline CDR1 and CDR2: SEHNR and FQNEAQ (reference sequence).

V gene TRBV15 combines with J gene TRBJ2-1; 9 bases map to TRBD2. Germline loops: CDR1 LNHNV, CDR2 YYDKDF (reference sequence). The length of the CDR3 is 14 residues. The trim removed 7 bases at V and 9 bases at J, leaving 10 bases unmatched. The CDR3 is CATTGSGSTVEQFF. The CDR3 region has the DNA TGTGCCACCACCGGTAGCGGGAGTACTGTTGAGCAGTTCTTC.

On this clone itself: The sample carries other DNA sequences with the same CDR3. The chain uses TRBV5-1 and TRBJ1-5; D ambiguous. CDR3 length: 14 residues. The V gene's germline CDR1 is SGHRS and CDR2 YFSETQ. V was shortened by 4 bases and J by 3 bases, with 11 bases between the two germline ends. CDR3 in amino acids: CASSLDGVNQPQHF. As DNA, the CDR3 is TGCGCCAGCAGCCTCGACGGGGTCAATCAGCCCCAGCATTTT.

This chain joins TRBV7-2 and TRBJ2-1; D gene unclear. Germline CDR1 and CDR2: SGHTA and FQGNSA. V lost 5 bases and J 4 bases, leaving 15 bases between the germline ends. The CDR3 contains 15 residues. The CDR3 loop reads CASSPSPYSYNEQFF. The CDR3 coding sequence is TGTGCCAGCAGCCCGTCCCCGTACTCTTACAATGAGCAGTTCTTC.

The V gene is TRBV4-3, the J gene TRBJ2-1; a possible D gene is TRBD1 (5 bases). Between the trimmed V and J ends, which lost 1 base and 6 bases, there was a span of 16 bases. Germline V CDR1 and CDR2: LGHNA, YSLEER. The CDR3 length is 16 residues. DNA for the CDR3: TGCGCCAGCAGCCAAGTTCGAACCAATCAGGGCAATGAGCAGTTCTTC. Translating it yields CASSQVRTNQGNEQFF.

The V gene is TRBV7-2, the J gene TRBJ2-1, with 8 bases that match TRBD2. The junction had 14 bases not matched to a gene; V was cut back by 2 bases and J by 5 bases. The CDR3 loop spans 18 amino acids. The germline gives CDR1 SGHTA, CDR2 FQGNSA. The CDR3 nucleotides are TGTGCCAGCAGCTTATGGCGCAGCGGGAGTAAGGTGGACAATGAGCAGTTCTTC. Protein sequence: CASSLWRSGSKVDNEQFF. Complete variable domain (other parts from reference TRBV7-2 and TRBJ2-1): GAGVSQSPSNKVTEKGKDVELRCDPISGHTALYWYRQSLGQGLEFLIYFQGNSAPDKSGLPSDRFSAERTGGSVSTLTIQRTQQEDSAVYLCASSLWRSGSKVDNEQFFGPGTRLTVL.

The chain links TRBV10-2 to TRBJ2-7, with 8 bases fitting TRBD2. The CDR3 loop spans 15 amino acids. Germline CDR1 WSHSY, CDR2 SAAADI. V dropped 8 bases and J dropped 7; count of bases not matched to a gene: 16. The CDR3 nucleotides are TGCGCCAGCGAAACTCTAGCGGGTTCCCTTGGGGAGCAGTACTTC. This gives the protein CASETLAGSLGEQYF.

V usage is TRBV7-2 and J usage is TRBJ2-1; 7 bases agree with TRBD1. Germline V gene data show CDR1 as SGHTA and CDR2 as FQGNSA. This CDR3 contains 15 residues. The trim removed 3 bases at V and 7 bases at J, leaving 9 bases unmatched. CDR3 sequence: CASSFYRDSGNEQFF. In DNA, the CDR3 is TGTGCCAGCAGCTTCTACCGGGACAGCGGAAATGAGCAGTTCTTC.

This chain links TRBV7-9 with TRBJ2-7, with D possibly being TRBD2 (6 bases). The CDR3 extends over 16 amino acids. Germline V CDR1 and CDR2: SEHNR, FQNEAQ (reference sequence). Trimming removed 5 bases from V and 0 bases from J, with 17 bases in between. CDR3 sequence reads: CASSTPGTEVSYEQYF. The CDR3 DNA reads TGTGCCAGCAGCACCCCCGGGACTGAGGTCTCCTACGAGCAGTACTTC.

The chain couples TRBV6-6 to TRBJ2-1; 7 bases line up with TRBD2. The CDR3 contains 15 residues. Germline values: CDR1 MNHNY, CDR2 SVGAGI (reference sequence). V lost 7 bases and J lost 5; bases outside the gene matches: 11. The CDR3 DNA sequence: TGTGCCAGCATCCAAGAATGGGACTACCACAATGAGCAGTTCTTC. Translating gives CASIQEWDYHNEQFF.

The chain recombines TRBV11-2 with TRBJ2-1; 7 positions agree with TRBD1. CDR3 length: 14 amino acids. Losses at the gene ends were 1 base for V and 4 bases for J; bases not matched to a gene: 1. Germline CDR1 and CDR2: SGHAT and FQNNGV. The DNA for the CDR3 is TGTGCCAGCAGCTTAGTGGACAGGTACAATGAGCAGTTCTTC. This codes for CASSLVDRYNEQFF.

This sequence joins TRBV6-5 and TRBJ2-7, with 7 bases fitting TRBD1. The CDR3 contains 14 residues. V lost 5 bases and J lost 2; bases outside the gene matches: 6. Per the germline V gene, CDR1 is MNHEY and CDR2 is SVGAGI. The CDR3 sequence: CASSKGAGAYEQYF. The DNA of the CDR3 is TGTGCCAGCAGTAAGGGGGCAGGCGCCTACGAGCAGTACTTC.

The chain has TRBV28 and TRBJ1-5; 7 nucleotides agree with TRBD1. The germline CDR1 and CDR2 sequences are MDHEN and SYDVKM. CDR3 length: 18 residues. With 5 bases clipped from V and 3 bases from J, the junction kept 16 bases outside the gene matches. The CDR3 DNA reads as TGTGCCAGCAGTCGATTCACGGGACAGCGCTTACTCAATCAGCCCCAGCATTTT. Translation: CASSRFTGQRLLNQPQHF.

This sequence joins TRBV5-1 and TRBJ1-1; the match to TRBD1 covers 7 bases. The trim removed 2 bases at V and 1 base at J, leaving 8 bases unmatched. Germline CDR1 SGHRS, CDR2 YFSETQ. The CDR3 totals 16 residues. The CDR3 DNA sequence: TGCGCCAGCAGCTTCGCCAGGGGGAATTCGAACACTGAAGCTTTCTTT. Amino acid sequence: CASSFARGNSNTEAFF.

The J gene is TRBJ2-1, the V gene TRBV5-4, with 7 nucleotides matching TRBD1. Losses at the gene ends were 0 bases for V and 1 base for J; bases not matched to a gene: 4. The germline V gene has CDR1 SGHNT and CDR2 YYREEE (reference sequence). The CDR3 spans 16 residues. The CDR3 sequence is CASSLGGQSSYNEQFF. For the CDR3, the DNA is TGTGCCAGCAGCTTGGGGGGACAGTCTTCCTACAATGAGCAGTTCTTC.